This T cell receptor (beta chain) was recorded in a study of T cells in localized non-small cell lung cancer. Study outcomes and limitations: One tumor region alone was sequenced, and heterogeneity therefore remains possible. The highest T cell clonality was in uninvolved adjacent lung, above tumor. Longer overall survival associated with higher blood T cell density; shorter survival with higher adjacent-lung clonality. A median of 57 of the top 100 tumor clones appeared in adjacent lung, which was paired and uninvolved.

For this clone: The antigen remains unidentified.

Assay: immunoSEQ multiplex PCR; the TCRdb copy retains only in-frame clones and omits some. There are tens of thousands of clones in the sample; 90% to 95% occur only once, and around 6.5% lies in the top ten. This CDR3 region has 15 residues. J gave up 10 bases and V 5 bases, and 15 bases lay outside the gene matches. The V gene's germline CDR1 is MNHEY and CDR2 SMNVEV (reference sequence). The sample here was peripheral blood, taken before any cancer treatment. This chain connects TRBV27 to TRBJ1-1, with TRBD1 matching over 8 bases. The clonotype comes from a female donor of 60 years or more with stage I lung adenocarcinoma. This CDR3 is CASSGDAGGAVPAFF. As DNA, the CDR3 is TGTGCCAGCAGTGGGGACGCAGGGGGCGCGGTTCCAGCTTTCTTT.